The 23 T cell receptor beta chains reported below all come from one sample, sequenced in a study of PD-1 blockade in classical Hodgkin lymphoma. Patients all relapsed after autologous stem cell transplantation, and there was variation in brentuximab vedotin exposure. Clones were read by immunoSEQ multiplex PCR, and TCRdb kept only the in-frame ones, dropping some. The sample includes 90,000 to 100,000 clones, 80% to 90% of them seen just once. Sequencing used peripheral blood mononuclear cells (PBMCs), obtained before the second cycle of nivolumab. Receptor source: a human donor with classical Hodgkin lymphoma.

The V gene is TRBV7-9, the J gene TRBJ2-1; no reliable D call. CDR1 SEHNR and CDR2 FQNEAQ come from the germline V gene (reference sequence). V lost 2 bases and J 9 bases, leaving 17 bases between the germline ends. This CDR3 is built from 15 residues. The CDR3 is CASSLKARSNGEQFF. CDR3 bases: TGTGCCAGCAGCTTAAAGGCTAGAAGTAACGGTGAGCAGTTCTTC.

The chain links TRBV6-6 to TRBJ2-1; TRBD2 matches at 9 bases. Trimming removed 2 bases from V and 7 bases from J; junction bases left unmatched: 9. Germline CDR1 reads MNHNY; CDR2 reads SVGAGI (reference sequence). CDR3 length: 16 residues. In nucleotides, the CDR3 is TGTGCCAGCAGTTACCGACTAGCGGATAGACCTAATGAGCAGTTCTTC. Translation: CASSYRLADRPNEQFF.

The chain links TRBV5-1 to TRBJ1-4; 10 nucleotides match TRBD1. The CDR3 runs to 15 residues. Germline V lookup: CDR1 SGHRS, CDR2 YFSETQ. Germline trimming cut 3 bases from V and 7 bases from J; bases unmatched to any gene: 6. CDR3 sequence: CASSWGDRGGEKLFF. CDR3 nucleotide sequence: TGCGCCAGCAGCTGGGGGGACAGGGGTGGTGAAAAACTGTTTTTT.

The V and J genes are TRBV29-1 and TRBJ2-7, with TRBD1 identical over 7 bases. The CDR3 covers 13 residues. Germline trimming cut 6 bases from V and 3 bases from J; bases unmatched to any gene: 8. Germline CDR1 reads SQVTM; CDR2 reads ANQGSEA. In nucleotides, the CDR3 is TGCAGCGTCACCGGGACAGTTAACTACGAGCAGTACTTC. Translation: CSVTGTVNYEQYF.

CDR3 sequence reads: CASSQVAGTTYEQYF. CDR3 bases: TGCGCCAGCAGCCAAGTGGCGGGTACCACCTACGAGCAGTACTTC. The chain carries TRBV4-1 and TRBJ2-7; maybe TRBD2 (5 bases). The CDR3 contains 15 residues. Germline V CDR1 and CDR2: MGHRA, YSYEKL. V was trimmed by 1 base and J by 2 bases, leaving 12 bases between them.

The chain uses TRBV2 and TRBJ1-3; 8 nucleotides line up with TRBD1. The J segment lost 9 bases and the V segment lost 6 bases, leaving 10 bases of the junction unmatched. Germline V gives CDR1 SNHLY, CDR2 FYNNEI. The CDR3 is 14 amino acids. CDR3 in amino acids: CASSATGARSTIYF. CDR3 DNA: TGTGCCAGCAGCGCGACAGGGGCCCGTAGCACCATATATTTT.

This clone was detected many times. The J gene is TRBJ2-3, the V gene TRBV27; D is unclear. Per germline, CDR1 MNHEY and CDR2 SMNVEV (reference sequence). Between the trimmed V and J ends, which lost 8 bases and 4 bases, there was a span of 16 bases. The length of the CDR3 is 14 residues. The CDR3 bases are TGTGCCAGCGCTCGGCGGCCCGTGTCAGATACGCAGTATTTT. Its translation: CASARRPVSDTQYF.

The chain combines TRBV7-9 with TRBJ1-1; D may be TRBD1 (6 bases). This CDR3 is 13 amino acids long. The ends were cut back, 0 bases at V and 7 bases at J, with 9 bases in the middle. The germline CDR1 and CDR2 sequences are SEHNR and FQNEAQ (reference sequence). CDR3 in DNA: TGTGCCAGCAGCTTAGCAGCAGGGGTTGAAGCTTTCTTT. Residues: CASSLAAGVEAFF. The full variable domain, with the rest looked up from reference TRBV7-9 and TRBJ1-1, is DTGVSQNPRHKITKRGQNVTFRCDPISEHNRLYWYRQTLGQGPEFLTYFQNEAQLEKSRLLSDRFSAERPKGSFSTLEIQRTEQGDSAMYLCASSLAAGVEAFFGQGTRLTVV.

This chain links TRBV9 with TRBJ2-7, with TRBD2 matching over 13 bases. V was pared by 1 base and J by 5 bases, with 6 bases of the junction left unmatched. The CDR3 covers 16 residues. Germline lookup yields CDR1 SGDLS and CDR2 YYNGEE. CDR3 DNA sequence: TGTGCCAGCAGCGTAACCGGACTAGCGGGAGCTAACGAGCAGTACTTC. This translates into CASSVTGLAGANEQYF.

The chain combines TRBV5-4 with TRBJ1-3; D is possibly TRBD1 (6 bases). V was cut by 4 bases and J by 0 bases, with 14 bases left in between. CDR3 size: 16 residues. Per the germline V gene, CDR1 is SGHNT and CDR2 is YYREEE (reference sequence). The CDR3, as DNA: TGTGCCAGCAGCCAACGACAGGCCAGCTCTGGAAACACCATATATTTT. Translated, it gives CASSQRQASSGNTIYF.

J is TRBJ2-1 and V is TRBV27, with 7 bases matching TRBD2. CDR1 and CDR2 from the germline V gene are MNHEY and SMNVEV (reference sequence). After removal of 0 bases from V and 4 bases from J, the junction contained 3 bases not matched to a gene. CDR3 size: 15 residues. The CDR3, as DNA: TGTGCCAGCAGTTTATCCGGACTAGGATACAATGAGCAGTTCTTC. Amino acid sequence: CASSLSGLGYNEQFF.

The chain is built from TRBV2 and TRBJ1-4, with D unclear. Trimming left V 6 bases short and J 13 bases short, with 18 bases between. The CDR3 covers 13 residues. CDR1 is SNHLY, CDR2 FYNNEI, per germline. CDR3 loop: CASRLGQVDLLFF. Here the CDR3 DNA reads TGTGCCAGCAGGCTGGGCCAGGTGGATCTACTGTTTTTT.

CDR3 sequence (DNA): TGTGCCAGCAGCTTAGCGTTGAACACTGAAGCTTTCTTT. It yields the protein CASSLALNTEAFF. The rearrangement links TRBV7-6 to TRBJ1-1; no reliable D call. The CDR3 consists of 13 residues. V lost 0 bases, J lost 0 bases, and 2 bases lay in between. CDR1 is SGHVS and CDR2 is FNYEAQ in the germline V gene.

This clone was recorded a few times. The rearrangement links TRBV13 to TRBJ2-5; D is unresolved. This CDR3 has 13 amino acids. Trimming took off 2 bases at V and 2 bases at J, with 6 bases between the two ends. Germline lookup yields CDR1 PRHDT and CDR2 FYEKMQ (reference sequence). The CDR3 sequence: CASSLRLQETQYF. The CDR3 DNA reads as TGTGCCAGCAGCTTAAGACTTCAAGAGACCCAGTACTTC.

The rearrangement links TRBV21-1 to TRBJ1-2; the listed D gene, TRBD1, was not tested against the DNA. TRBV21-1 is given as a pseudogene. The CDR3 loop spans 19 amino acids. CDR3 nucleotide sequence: TGTGCCAGCAGCAAAGGGTACGGACAGGGATTTCATATGGAATATGGCTACACCTTC. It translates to CASSKGYGQGFHMEYGYTF.

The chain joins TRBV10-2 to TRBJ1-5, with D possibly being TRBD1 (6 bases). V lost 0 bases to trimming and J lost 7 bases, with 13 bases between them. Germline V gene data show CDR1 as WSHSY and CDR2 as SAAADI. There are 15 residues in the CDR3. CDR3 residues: CASSESLRGWQPQHF. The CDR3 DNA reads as TGCGCCAGCAGTGAGTCTCTCAGGGGTTGGCAGCCCCAGCATTTT.

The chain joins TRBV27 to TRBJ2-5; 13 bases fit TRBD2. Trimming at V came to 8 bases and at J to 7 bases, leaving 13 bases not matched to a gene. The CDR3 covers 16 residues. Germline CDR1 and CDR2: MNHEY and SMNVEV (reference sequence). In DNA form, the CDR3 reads TGTGCCAGCGGACAACTAGCGGGAGGGGGGGTGGTGACCCAGTACTTC. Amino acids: CASGQLAGGGVVTQYF.

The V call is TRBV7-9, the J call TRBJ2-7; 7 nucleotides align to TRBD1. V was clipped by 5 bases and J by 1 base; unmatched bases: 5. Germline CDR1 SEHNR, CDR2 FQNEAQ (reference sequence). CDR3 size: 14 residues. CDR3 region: CASSVTGASYEQYF. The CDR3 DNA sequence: TGTGCCAGCAGCGTCACAGGGGCGTCCTACGAGCAGTACTTC.

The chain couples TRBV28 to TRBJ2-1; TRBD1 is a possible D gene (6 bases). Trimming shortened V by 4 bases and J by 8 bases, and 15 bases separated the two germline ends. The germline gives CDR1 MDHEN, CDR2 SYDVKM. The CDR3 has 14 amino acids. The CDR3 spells CASSSQGNGDEQFF. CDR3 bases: TGTGCCAGCAGTTCGCAGGGGAATGGGGATGAGCAGTTCTTC.

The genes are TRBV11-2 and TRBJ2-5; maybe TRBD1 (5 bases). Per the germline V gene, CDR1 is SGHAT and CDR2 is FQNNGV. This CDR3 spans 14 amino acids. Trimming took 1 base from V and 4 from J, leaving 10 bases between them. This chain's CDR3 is CASSLGSQGETQYF. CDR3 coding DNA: TGTGCCAGCAGCTTAGGCTCCCAGGGAGAGACCCAGTACTTC.

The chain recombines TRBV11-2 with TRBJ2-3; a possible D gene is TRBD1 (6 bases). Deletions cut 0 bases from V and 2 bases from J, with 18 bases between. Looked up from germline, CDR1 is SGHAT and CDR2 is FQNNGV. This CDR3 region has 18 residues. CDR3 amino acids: CASSLEGTLGMSTDTQYF. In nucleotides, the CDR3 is TGTGCCAGCAGCTTAGAAGGGACACTGGGTATGTCCACAGATACGCAGTATTTT.

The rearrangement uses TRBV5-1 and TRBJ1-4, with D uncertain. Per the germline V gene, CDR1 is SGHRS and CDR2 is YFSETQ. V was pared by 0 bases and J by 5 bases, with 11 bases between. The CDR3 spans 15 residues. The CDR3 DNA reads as TGCGCCAGCAGCTTGGAAACAGATTTCAATGAAAAACTGTTTTTT. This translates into CASSLETDFNEKLFF.

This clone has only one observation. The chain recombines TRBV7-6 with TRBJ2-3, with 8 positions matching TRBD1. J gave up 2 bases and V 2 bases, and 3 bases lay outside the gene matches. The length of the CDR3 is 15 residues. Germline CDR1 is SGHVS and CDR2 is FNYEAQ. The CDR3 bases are TGTGCCAGCAGCTTAACAGGGGGTTCCACAGATACGCAGTATTTT. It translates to CASSLTGGSTDTQYF.